The present entry profiles one T cell receptor (beta chain) with its context. Its antigen is not identified. This record belongs to a study of OX40 agonist ivuxolimab in advanced cancers. Study results and limitations: CD4+ and CD8+ T cells in blood underwent clonal expansion by week 6 at 0.1 to 3.0 mg/kg.

The method was immunoSEQ multiplex PCR; TCRdb's version includes in-frame clones alone and lacks a portion of them. The sample consists of tens of thousands of clones, more than 80% of them appearing once. Germline V gene data show CDR1 as ENHRY and CDR2 as SYGVKD. V gave up 7 bases and J gave up 2 bases; unmatched junction bases: 5. The CDR3 runs 15 residues. The V call is TRBV10-3, the J call TRBJ2-3; 11 bases match TRBD2. The specimen comprised CD4+ or CD8+ T cells sorted from blood, sampled in a trial of the OX40 agonist ivuxolimab. This receptor was identified in an adult with an advanced solid tumor such as melanoma, head and neck, liver or kidney cancer. The CDR3 is CAINPLAGVTDTQYF. The CDR3 region has the DNA TGTGCCATCAACCCACTAGCGGGGGTCACAGATACGCAGTATTTT.